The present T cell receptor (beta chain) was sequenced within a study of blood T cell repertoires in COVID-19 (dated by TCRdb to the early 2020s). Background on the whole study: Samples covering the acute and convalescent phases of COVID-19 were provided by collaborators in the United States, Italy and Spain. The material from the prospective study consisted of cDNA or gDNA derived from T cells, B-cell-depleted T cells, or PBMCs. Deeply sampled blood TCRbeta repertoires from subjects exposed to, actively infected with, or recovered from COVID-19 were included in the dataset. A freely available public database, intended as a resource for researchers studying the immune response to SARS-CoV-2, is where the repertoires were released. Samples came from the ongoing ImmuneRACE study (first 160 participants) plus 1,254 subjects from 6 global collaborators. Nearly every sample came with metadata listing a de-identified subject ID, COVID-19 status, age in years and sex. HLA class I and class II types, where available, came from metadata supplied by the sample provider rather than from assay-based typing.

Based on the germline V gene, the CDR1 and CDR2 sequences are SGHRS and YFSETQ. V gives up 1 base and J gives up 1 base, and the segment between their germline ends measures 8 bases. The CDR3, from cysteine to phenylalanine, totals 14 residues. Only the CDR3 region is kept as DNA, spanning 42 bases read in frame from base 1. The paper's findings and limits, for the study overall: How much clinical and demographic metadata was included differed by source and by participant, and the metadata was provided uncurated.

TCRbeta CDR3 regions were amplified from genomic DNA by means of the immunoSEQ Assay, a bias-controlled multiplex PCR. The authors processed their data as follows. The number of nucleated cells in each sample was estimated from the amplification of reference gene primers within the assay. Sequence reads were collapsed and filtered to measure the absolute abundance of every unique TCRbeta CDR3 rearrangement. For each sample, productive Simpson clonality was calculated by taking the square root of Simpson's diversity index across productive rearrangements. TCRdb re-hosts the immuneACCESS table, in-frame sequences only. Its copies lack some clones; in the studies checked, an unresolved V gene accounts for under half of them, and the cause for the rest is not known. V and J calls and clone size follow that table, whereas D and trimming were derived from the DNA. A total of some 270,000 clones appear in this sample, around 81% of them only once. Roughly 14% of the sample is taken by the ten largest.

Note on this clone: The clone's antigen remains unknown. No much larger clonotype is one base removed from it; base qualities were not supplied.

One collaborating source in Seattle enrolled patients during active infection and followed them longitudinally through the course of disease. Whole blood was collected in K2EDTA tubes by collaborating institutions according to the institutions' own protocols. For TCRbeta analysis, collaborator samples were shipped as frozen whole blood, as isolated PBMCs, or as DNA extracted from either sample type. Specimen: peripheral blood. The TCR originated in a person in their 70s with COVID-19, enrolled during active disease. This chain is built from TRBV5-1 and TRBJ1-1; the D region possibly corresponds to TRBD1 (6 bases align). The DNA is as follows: TGCGCCAGCAGCTTGATAGGGGGGAACACTGAAGCTTTCTTT. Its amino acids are CASSLIGGNTEAFF.